Listed below are T cell receptor beta chains from one sample, sequenced in a study of blood T cell repertoires in COVID-19. Libraries were prepared by immunoSEQ multiplex PCR; TCRdb keeps only in-frame clonotypes and omits some of them. The sample lists about 200,000 clones; around 83% were seen once. The source material was PBMCs or T cells enriched from blood (not recorded which). The receptors originated from a woman in her 30s who had been exposed to COVID-19. Each CDR3 is given with its conserved first and last residue. The D gene is left open where the match is weak. The size entry is marked missing in some rows and otherwise reads once, few, many or a size class.

d_call j_call v_call clone_size cdr3_aa cdr3_nt
. TRBJ2-6 TRBV5-1 . CASSLDYSGANVLTF TGCGCCAGCAGCTTGGACTACTCTGGGGCCAACGTCCTGACTTTC
. TRBJ1-4 TRBV2 once CASSPQGEEKLFF TGTGCCAGCAGTCCACAGGGAGAGGAAAAACTGTTTTTT
. TRBJ1-2 TRBV10-3 . CAIREEGTRNYGYTF TGTGCCATCCGGGAAGAGGGGACACGTAACTATGGCTACACCTTC
. TRBJ1-4 TRBV5-1 . CASRLNRSPNEKLFF TGCGCCAGCAGGTTAAACAGGAGTCCTAATGAAAAACTGTTTTTT
. TRBJ1-5 TRBV19 . CASSIDRRREEDGPQHF TGTGCCAGTAGTATAGATCGGCGTCGCGAGGAGGACGGGCCCCAGCATTTT
. TRBJ2-7 TRBV6-5 . CASTGLGYEQYF TGTGCCAGCACAGGGCTCGGGTACGAGCAGTACTTC
. TRBJ2-5 TRBV4-3 . CASSQVTGSETQYF TGCGCCAGCAGCCAAGTCACAGGGTCAGAGACCCAGTACTTC
. TRBJ1-3 TRBV4-1 . CASSQGTFSGNTIYF TGCGCCAGCAGCCAAGGCACATTCTCTGGAAACACCATATATTTT
. TRBJ1-2 TRBV10-3 . CAISESGGDYGYTF TGTGCCATCAGTGAGTCGGGGGGGGACTATGGCTACACCTTC
. TRBJ2-3 TRBV11-2 . CASSSIGADTQYF TGTGCCAGCAGCTCTATAGGGGCAGATACGCAGTATTTT
TRBD1 TRBJ1-1 TRBV9 . CASSDTGGTEAFF TGTGCCAGCAGCGATACAGGGGGCACTGAAGCTTTCTTT
. TRBJ2-7 TRBV5-4 . CASSTDGVSYEQYF TGTGCCAGCAGCACTGACGGAGTCTCCTACGAGCAGTACTTC
. TRBJ1-2 TRBV7-8 . CASSLVGTIDSYGYTF TGTGCCAGCAGCTTAGTAGGGACTATAGATTCCTATGGCTACACCTTC
. TRBJ2-5 TRBV7-9 . CALSSSAGPYQETQYF TGTGCCCTGTCCTCGTCCGCGGGGCCGTACCAAGAGACCCAGTACTTC
. TRBJ2-7 TRBV5-6 . CASSLYPAGKGYEQYF TGTGCCAGCAGCTTGTATCCGGCCGGGAAAGGGTACGAGCAGTACTTC
TRBD1 TRBJ1-4 TRBV5-5 . CASSGGQAPIEKLFF TGTGCCAGCAGCGGAGGACAGGCCCCCATCGAAAAACTGTTTTTT
. TRBJ1-5 TRBV19 . CASTVGQGNSNQPQHF TGTGCCAGTACCGTTGGGCAGGGAAATAGCAATCAGCCCCAGCATTTT
. TRBJ1-1 TRBV12-3/TRBV12-4 . CASSPMNTEAFF TGTGCCAGCAGTCCAATGAACACTGAAGCTTTCTTT
TRBD1 TRBJ1-1 TRBV9 . CASSVLTGSTEAFF TGTGCCAGCAGCGTCCTGACAGGGTCCACTGAAGCTTTCTTT
. TRBJ1-1 TRBV3-1/TRBV3-2 . CASSQGLGRLNTEAFF TGTGCCAGCAGCCAAGGCTTGGGCCGATTGAACACTGAAGCTTTCTTT
. TRBJ1-2 TRBV2 . CASSEQGSYGYTF TGTGCCAGCAGTGAACAGGGGAGCTATGGCTACACCTTC
. TRBJ1-4 TRBV7-9 once CASSFLGQLNEKLFF TGTGCCAGCAGCTTTCTTGGGCAGCTTAATGAAAAACTGTTTTTT
TRBD1 TRBJ1-4 TRBV19 once CASSIGGTGSLEKLFF TGTGCCAGTAGTATTGGAGGGACAGGGTCTTTGGAAAAACTGTTTTTT
. TRBJ1-1 TRBV5-6 few CASTPPPRGQTEAFF TGTGCCAGCACCCCTCCCCCGCGGGGTCAAACTGAAGCTTTCTTT
TRBD1 TRBJ2-5 TRBV11-2 once CASSPGTGMETQYF TGTGCCAGCAGCCCAGGGACAGGGATGGAGACCCAGTACTTC
TRBD1 TRBJ1-2 TRBV6-5 . CASSWTGALGYGYTF TGTGCCAGCAGTTGGACAGGGGCGCTCGGCTATGGCTACACCTTC
TRBD2 TRBJ2-1 TRBV24-1 . CATSDLHSPNWSGLAGNNEQFF TGTGCCACCAGTGATTTGCACAGTCCCAATTGGAGTGGACTAGCGGGAAACAATGAGCAGTTCTTC
. TRBJ2-7 TRBV7-8 . CASSLRTAYEQYF TGTGCCAGCAGCTTAAGAACAGCCTACGAGCAGTACTTC
TRBD1 TRBJ1-2 TRBV30 . CAWSVTPGGVGYTF TGTGCCTGGAGTGTAACCCCAGGGGGAGTCGGCTACACCTTC
. TRBJ2-7 TRBV18 . CASSPVIRHLYEQYF TGTGCCAGCTCACCAGTTATCCGACACTTATACGAGCAGTACTTC
TRBD1 TRBJ1-5 TRBV5-4 . CASSLHHRGSNQPQHF TGTGCCAGCAGCTTGCATCACAGGGGAAGCAATCAGCCCCAGCATTTT
. TRBJ1-2 TRBV5-5 . CASSADSTYGYTF TGTGCCAGCAGCGCTGACAGCACCTATGGCTACACCTTC
. TRBJ2-7 TRBV5-4 . CASSLRSNEQYF TGTGCCAGCAGCTTGCGGTCCAACGAGCAGTACTTC
TRBD1 TRBJ1-4 TRBV9 . CASSVRTGNEKLFF TGTGCCAGCAGCGTCCGGACAGGAAATGAAAAACTGTTTTTT
TRBD2 TRBJ2-3 TRBV20-1 . CSASSLAGGYTDTQYF TGCAGTGCTAGTTCACTAGCGGGGGGATACACAGATACGCAGTATTTT
. TRBJ2-3 TRBV7-2 . CATGYSPVGDTQYF TGTGCCACCGGGTATTCCCCAGTCGGAGATACGCAGTATTTT
TRBD1 TRBJ1-6 TRBV5-1 . CASSLEGAGGSPLHF TGCGCCAGCAGCTTAGAAGGGGCAGGGGGTTCACCCCTCCACTTT
TRBD1 TRBJ1-2 TRBV15 . CATSNGQGPYGYTF TGTGCCACCAGCAACGGACAGGGGCCCTATGGCTACACCTTC
TRBD1 TRBJ1-3 TRBV2 . CASKGQGANTIYF TGTGCCAGCAAGGGACAGGGGGCAAACACCATATATTTT
. TRBJ1-1 TRBV3-1/TRBV3-2 . CASSQDRGGAFF TGTGCCAGCAGCCAAGATCGGGGTGGGGCTTTCTTT
TRBD2 TRBJ2-3 TRBV5-1 once CASGSSGGRNTQYF TGCGCCAGCGGATCTAGCGGGGGGAGGAATACGCAGTATTTT
TRBD1 TRBJ1-2 TRBV11-2 . CASSDTGEAYGYTF TGTGCCAGCAGCGACACAGGGGAGGCGTATGGCTACACCTTC
TRBD2 TRBJ2-3 TRBV3-1/TRBV3-2 . CASSTAVAGLTDTQYF TGTGCCAGCAGCACCGCAGTAGCGGGGCTGACAGATACGCAGTATTTT
. TRBJ1-1 TRBV5-6 . CASSPPTGTEAFF TGTGCCAGCAGCCCACCGACAGGCACTGAAGCTTTCTTT
. TRBJ1-1 TRBV29-1 few CSVGKGGNTEAFF TGCAGCGTTGGAAAGGGAGGGAACACTGAAGCTTTCTTT
TRBD1 TRBJ1-2 TRBV29-1 . CSVMPGQGSYTF TGCAGCGTAATGCCGGGACAGGGCAGCTACACCTTC
. TRBJ1-1 TRBV19 few CASSMGAKDEAFF TGTGCCAGTAGTATGGGCGCGAAGGATGAAGCTTTCTTT
. TRBJ2-2 TRBV11-2 . CASSLGFGGARGELFF TGTGCCAGCAGCTTAGGTTTTGGGGGGGCACGAGGGGAGCTGTTTTTT
TRBD1 TRBJ2-5 TRBV11-3 . CASSRTGTQETQYF TGTGCCAGCAGCCGGACAGGGACCCAAGAGACCCAGTACTTC
. TRBJ2-5 TRBV14 . CASSQDLQGPRVSQYF TGTGCCAGCAGCCAAGATTTGCAGGGCCCAAGAGTGTCCCAGTACTTC
. TRBJ1-1 TRBV5-1 few CASSRVWAGPNTEAFF TGCGCCAGCAGCCGGGTCTGGGCAGGGCCGAACACTGAAGCTTTCTTT
. TRBJ1-2 TRBV7-9 . CASSLVAQQSYGYTF TGTGCCAGCAGCTTAGTTGCGCAACAGAGCTATGGCTACACCTTC